This T cell receptor beta chain was documented in a study of T cells after yellow fever vaccination. Germline CDR1 is KGHSH and CDR2 is LQKENI. CDR3 length: 16 residues. One entry per CDR3 protein results from TCRdb running MiXCR on the 5' RACE reads. Among hundreds of thousands of distinct CDR3 sequences, over 9% were seen once, and the ten largest hold more than 13%. Study-wide results and limits: Clonotypes shared by both compartments, CD4 and CD8, made up a small share.

On this clonotype itself: What it binds is not known. A junction end diverges from the germline sequence, so it may reflect a read error.

The receptor was derived from a man younger than 45 who received the YFV17D yellow fever vaccine. This specimen consisted of PBMCs, obtained on the day of the yellow fever booster vaccination. This chain links TRBV18 with TRBJ2-6; tentative D call: TRBD1 (6 bases). CDR3 protein: CASSLTGSSGANVPTF. CDR3 DNA: TGTGCCAGCTCACTCACAGGGAGCTCTGGGGCCAACGTCCCGACTTTC.